Here is one T cell receptor (beta chain) with its context. Antigen unknown. The CDR3 has 16 residues. V lost 2 bases to trimming and J lost 5 bases; unmatched junction nucleotides: 4. Germline assignment: CDR1 MNHEY and CDR2 SVGEGT. This specimen belongs to a study of blood T cells in healthy people across ages. Findings of the study overall: Greater diversity and more naive CD4+ cells were seen in long-lived donors than in aged donors. Naive T cell percentage strongly correlated with TCR beta diversity.

A second PCR of about 7 to 12 cycles used a sample-barcoded 5' primer and a J-beta primer mix. TCRdb itself ran the 5' RACE reads through MiXCR, one entry per CDR3 protein. The table includes over a million distinct CDR3 sequences, approximately 59% detected once. Sequenced: blood. This chain uses TRBV6-2 or TRBV6-3 with TRBJ1-6, with 9 bases fitting TRBD1. The sequence derives from a man younger than 35 in good health. The DNA for the CDR3 is TGTGCCAGCAGTTACGTCGGACAGGGGAATAATTCACCCCTCCACTTT. This translates into CASSYVGQGNNSPLHF.